This T cell receptor (beta chain) came from a study of T cells in Graves' hyperthyroidism and ophthalmopathy. Between the trimmed V and J ends, which lost 4 bases and 6 bases, there was a span of 19 bases. The CDR3 has 16 amino acids. Germline lookup yields CDR1 SGHVS and CDR2 FQNEAQ. Researchers took RNA transcripts and amplified the TCR beta CDR3 regions from them. An initial round of RT-PCR targeting the TCR CDR3 relied on the HTBI primer set. TCRdb re-called the multiplex PCR reads through MiXCR, storing one row per CDR3 protein. The sample lists approximately 40,000 distinct CDR3 sequences, 52% occurring once. In this sample, this clonotype turned up many times.

The material sequenced was blood. This chain uses TRBV7-8 with TRBJ1-5; a weak D match, TRBD1 (5 bases). This TCR was sampled from a man aged 40-55 years with Graves' ophthalmopathy. The CDR3 spells CASSSEFGGRGQPQHF. CDR3 DNA sequence: TGTGCCAGCAGCTCAGAGTTCGGGGGAAGGGGTCAGCCCCAGCATTTT.